The 32 T cell receptor beta chains below come from one sample, sequenced in a study of blood T cell repertoires in COVID-19. Sequenced by immunoSEQ multiplex PCR; TCRdb stores in-frame clones only, minus some. This sample yields about 200,000 clones, of which around 89% are seen a single time; roughly 5.5% belongs to the top ten. Source material: peripheral blood. The receptor set was obtained from a man aged 40-49 years with active or convalescent COVID-19.

A single count supports this clone. The chain recombines TRBV5-4 with TRBJ2-5; perhaps TRBD1 as D (6 bases). The length of the CDR3 is 14 residues. Germline V gives CDR1 SGHNT, CDR2 YYREEE (reference sequence). V dropped 4 bases and J dropped 2 bases, with 12 bases sitting between them. The CDR3 loop reads CASSTGQKQETQYF. CDR3 DNA: TGTGCCAGCAGCACAGGACAGAAGCAAGAGACCCAGTACTTC.

This clone was observed a single time. The CDR3 region is CASSLGQGGLPQHF. CDR3 coding DNA: TGTGCCAGCAGTTTGGGACAGGGAGGATTGCCCCAGCATTTT. The V and J genes are TRBV6-6 and TRBJ1-5, with TRBD1 identical over 9 bases. The germline V gene has CDR1 MNHNY and CDR2 SVGAGI (reference sequence). J gave up 9 bases and V 4 bases, and 7 bases lay outside the gene matches. This CDR3 has 14 amino acids.

This CDR3 is CASSNPNTPNEKLFF. In nucleotides, the CDR3 is TGTGCCAGTAGTAACCCCAATACTCCTAATGAAAAACTGTTTTTT. The chain employs TRBV19 and TRBJ1-4; no clear D gene. The CDR3 totals 15 residues. Germline-derived CDR1 and CDR2 are LNHDA and SQIVND (reference sequence). Trimming stripped 4 bases from V and 3 bases from J, with 12 bases between.

The chain couples TRBV6-6 to TRBJ1-5, with no clear D. Per germline, CDR1 MNHNY and CDR2 SVGAGI (reference sequence). This CDR3 is built from 15 residues. V was shortened by 4 bases and J by 5 bases, with 15 bases between the two germline ends. The CDR3 loop reads CASSSPVEMDQPQHF. DNA of the CDR3: TGTGCCAGCAGTTCCCCAGTGGAGATGGATCAGCCCCAGCATTTT.

V is TRBV19 and J is TRBJ1-1; D is possibly TRBD1 (5 bases). This CDR3 has 13 amino acids. V was pared by 7 bases and J by 0 bases, with 9 bases between. Germline assignment: CDR1 LNHDA and CDR2 SQIVND (reference sequence). This CDR3 is CASTDTVNTEAFF. In DNA form, the CDR3 reads TGTGCCAGTACGGACACAGTGAACACTGAAGCTTTCTTT.

The rearrangement links TRBV27 to TRBJ1-1; no clear D. V was clipped by 6 bases and J by 3 bases, with 11 bases between them. Germline V gives CDR1 MNHEY, CDR2 SMNVEV (reference sequence). This CDR3 has 13 amino acids. This CDR3 is CASSHQVDTEAFF. DNA of the CDR3: TGTGCCAGCAGCCACCAGGTGGACACTGAAGCTTTCTTT.

The rearrangement joins TRBV7-9 to TRBJ1-6, with 8 nucleotides matching TRBD1. The CDR3 has 14 residues. V shed 2 bases, J shed 9 bases, and the junction held 3 bases outside the gene matches. From germline, CDR1 is SEHNR and CDR2 FQNEAQ (reference sequence). In nucleotides, the CDR3 is TGTGCCAGCAGCTTACCGACAGGGGCTTCACCCCTCCACTTT. Its protein product is CASSLPTGASPLHF.

This clone was recorded once. The chain uses TRBV6-4 and TRBJ1-1, with TRBD1 matching 7 bases. The CDR3 contains 13 residues. The V and J ends lost 10 bases and 4 bases, in that order; junction bases with no gene match: 9. Germline loops: CDR1 MRHNA, CDR2 SNTAGT. The CDR3 protein is CATRQGDGTEAFF. The CDR3 nucleotides are TGTGCCACCCGACAGGGAGACGGCACTGAAGCTTTCTTT.

The chain recombines TRBV6-1 with TRBJ1-5, with D maybe TRBD1 (5 bases). With 0 bases removed from V and 12 bases from J, the gap between germline ends came to 12 bases. This CDR3 comprises 13 residues. CDR1 MNHNS and CDR2 SASEGT come from the germline V gene. In nucleotides, the CDR3 is TGTGCCAGCAGTGAAGCCCAGGGTTCCGGCCAGCATTTT. Its translation is CASSEAQGSGQHF.

The J gene is TRBJ1-3, the V gene TRBV6-5, with D possibly TRBD1 on 5 matching bases. CDR3 length: 15 amino acids. Between the trimmed V and J ends, which lost 5 bases and 0 bases, there was a span of 11 bases. Germline V gives CDR1 MNHEY, CDR2 SVGAGI. The CDR3 reads CASSHRSVSGNTIYF. In nucleotides, the CDR3 is TGTGCCAGCAGTCACAGGTCCGTCTCTGGAAACACCATATATTTT.

The chain has TRBV7-9 and TRBJ2-2, with D uncertain. The ends were cut back, 3 bases at V and 4 bases at J, with 9 bases in the middle. CDR1 is SEHNR and CDR2 is FQNEAQ in the germline V gene (reference sequence). The CDR3 is made up of 14 amino acids. The CDR3 loop is CASSFSGSTGELFF. CDR3 nucleotide sequence: TGTGCCAGCAGCTTTTCCGGGTCCACCGGGGAGCTGTTTTTT.

The rearrangement joins TRBV27 to TRBJ2-7, with D possibly matching TRBD1 (5 bases). Germline lookup yields CDR1 MNHEY and CDR2 SMNVEV (reference sequence). The V gene lost 6 bases and the J gene lost 3 bases, with 12 bases spanning the gap. The CDR3 spans 13 residues. CDR3: CASSPARDYEQYF. The CDR3 coding sequence is TGTGCCAGCAGCCCTGCCAGGGACTACGAGCAGTACTTC.

This rearrangement joins TRBV4-2 to TRBJ1-4, with 9 bases fitting TRBD1. Trimming removed 4 bases from V and 6 bases from J; junction bases left unmatched: 9. Germline assignment: CDR1 LGHNA and CDR2 YNFKEQ. CDR3 length: 16 amino acids. The CDR3 reads CASSLSRDREHEKLFF. CDR3 nucleotides: TGTGCCAGCAGCCTCAGCCGGGACAGGGAACATGAAAAACTGTTTTTT.

The chain recombines TRBV3-1 (or the pseudogene TRBV3-2) with TRBJ1-2; D perhaps matches TRBD1 (5 bases). Germline assignment: CDR1 LGHDT and CDR2 YNNKEL (reference sequence). V was clipped by 1 base and J by 8 bases, with 11 bases between them. This CDR3 has 13 residues. Written as DNA, the CDR3 is TGTGCCAGCAGCCAAGGGGGCGTAGGGGGCTACACCTTC. This sequence encodes CASSQGGVGGYTF.

The V and J genes are TRBV7-3 and TRBJ2-1; 8 bases fit TRBD1. Germline CDR1 reads SGHTA; CDR2 reads FQGTGA. V shed 5 bases, J shed 9 bases, and the junction held 6 bases outside the gene matches. The CDR3 contains 13 residues. The CDR3 reads CASSNTGGGEQFF. CDR3 sequence (DNA): TGTGCCAGCAGCAATACAGGGGGTGGTGAGCAGTTCTTC.

The CDR3 region is CASRAGLSSYNEQFF. DNA of the CDR3: TGTGCAAGTCGCGCGGGACTGAGCTCCTACAATGAGCAGTTCTTC. The rearrangement joins TRBV12-2 to TRBJ2-1; whether TRBD2, the table's D call, matches the DNA was not checked. TRBV12-2 is annotated as a pseudogene. The CDR3 spans 15 residues.

CDR3 DNA sequence: TGTGCCAGTAGTAGGACAGGGAGCGATGAGCAGTTCTTC. Amino acid sequence: CASSRTGSDEQFF. This chain joins TRBV19 and TRBJ2-1, with 8 bases that match TRBD1. With V trimmed by 4 bases and J by 8 bases, 4 bases remained unmatched. This CDR3 has 13 residues. Germline lookup yields CDR1 LNHDA and CDR2 SQIVND (reference sequence).

V and J are TRBV7-8 and TRBJ2-1; a weak D match, TRBD1 (5 bases). The V and J ends lost 1 base and 8 bases respectively, with 21 bases between them. Per the germline V gene, CDR1 is SGHVS and CDR2 is FQNEAQ. The CDR3 is 17 amino acids. CDR3 loop: CASSLGAGLAFGDEQFF. The CDR3 DNA sequence: TGTGCCAGCAGCTTAGGAGCAGGGCTCGCATTTGGAGATGAGCAGTTCTTC.

The chain employs TRBV7-8 and TRBJ1-1; a weak D match, TRBD1 (5 bases). Trimming removed 3 bases at V and 10 bases at J, with 15 bases between. This CDR3 region has 13 residues. Germline CDR1 SGHVS, CDR2 FQNEAQ. CDR3 bases: TGTGCCAGCAGCTTGCTAAGGGGCGGCGGAGCTTTCTTT. Protein sequence: CASSLLRGGGAFF.

The chain carries TRBV2 and TRBJ2-7; 7 bases align to TRBD1. Trimming took 5 bases from V and 5 from J; bases not matched to a gene: 6. CDR3 length equals 13 residues. Germline values: CDR1 SNHLY, CDR2 FYNNEI. CDR3: CASSNGQANEQYF. DNA for the CDR3: TGTGCCAGCAGTAATGGACAGGCTAACGAGCAGTACTTC. Variable domain in full (rest from reference TRBV2 and TRBJ2-7): EPEVTQTPSHQVTQMGQEVILRCVPISNHLYFYWYRQILGQKVEFLVSFYNNEISEKSEIFDDQFSVERPDGSNFTLKIRSTKLEDSAMYFCASSNGQANEQYFGPGTRLTVT.

The rearrangement links TRBV28 to TRBJ2-7, with D maybe TRBD1 (6 bases). CDR3 size: 11 residues. The germline gives CDR1 MDHEN, CDR2 SYDVKM. Trimming removed 4 bases from V and 7 bases from J, with 8 bases in between. The CDR3 bases are TGTGCCAGCAGTTACAGGGAAGAGCAGTACTTC. It specifies CASSYREEQYF.

The rearrangement uses TRBV7-9 and TRBJ2-2; possibly TRBD1 for D (6 bases). The CDR3 is 18 amino acids. CDR1 and CDR2 (germline): SEHNR, FQNEAQ (reference sequence). V was clipped by 2 bases and J by 1 base, with 17 bases between them. The CDR3 sequence: CASSLSSWGQENTGELFF. The CDR3 DNA reads TGTGCCAGCAGCTTATCCTCTTGGGGGCAGGAGAACACCGGGGAGCTGTTTTTT.

The chain couples TRBV18 to TRBJ1-1; tentatively, D is TRBD1 (5 bases). The CDR3 length is 12 residues. Per the germline V gene, CDR1 is KGHSH and CDR2 is LQKENI. V was pared by 4 bases and J by 7 bases, with 10 bases between. CDR3 bases: TGTGCCAGCTCACAAGGGGTGGTTGAAGCTTTCTTT. This translates into CASSQGVVEAFF. The variable domain in full, completed from reference TRBV18 and TRBJ1-1, reads NAGVMQNPRHLVRRRGQEARLRCSPMKGHSHVYWYRQLPEEGLKFMVYLQKENIIDESGMPKERFSAEFPKEGPSILRIQQVVRGDSAAYFCASSQGVVEAFFGQGTRLTVV.

This sequence joins TRBV11-3 and TRBJ2-3; tentatively, D is TRBD2 (5 bases). The CDR3 runs to 15 residues. Trimming took 3 bases from V and 0 from J, leaving 10 bases between them. The germline V gene encodes CDR1 SGHNT and CDR2 YENEEA. CDR3 sequence (DNA): TGTGCCAGCAGCTTGAGGGCGCGAAGCACAGATACGCAGTATTTT. This codes for CASSLRARSTDTQYF.

V and J are TRBV4-3 and TRBJ1-6, with 10 nucleotides matching TRBD1. This CDR3 is 16 amino acids long. The germline CDR1 and CDR2 sequences are LGHNA and YSLEER. J was trimmed by 8 bases and V by 4 bases; bases with no gene match: 8. CDR3 in DNA: TGCGCCAGCAGCCTCAACGCCGGGACAGGGGATTCACCCCTCCACTTT. Its translation: CASSLNAGTGDSPLHF.

This chain connects TRBV19 to TRBJ1-2, with 9 bases lining up with TRBD1. Germline CDR1 and CDR2: LNHDA and SQIVND (reference sequence). The CDR3 contains 17 residues. The V segment lost 6 bases and the J segment 5 bases; nucleotides outside the gene matches: 16. The DNA of the CDR3 is TGTGCCAGTAGCCTCGGAGGGACAGGGACACCAGGGTATGGCTACACCTTC. Protein: CASSLGGTGTPGYGYTF.

The V gene is TRBV5-1, the J gene TRBJ1-1; the match to TRBD1 covers 7 bases. CDR1 and CDR2 from the germline V gene are SGHRS and YFSETQ. CDR3 length equals 17 residues. The V gene end was trimmed by 1 base and the J gene end by 3 bases; junction bases not matched to a gene: 12. The CDR3, as DNA: TGCGCCAGCAGCTTGTTCCGTTTACCGGGACAGCACACTGAAGCTTTCTTT. Protein product: CASSLFRLPGQHTEAFF.

This chain uses TRBV24-1 with TRBJ2-1; 9 bases map to TRBD2. The junction had 4 bases not matched to a gene; V was cut back by 3 bases and J by 8 bases. The V gene's germline CDR1 is KGHDR and CDR2 SFDVKD. The CDR3 has 14 residues. The CDR3 spells CATSDLSGSHEQFF. In DNA, the CDR3 is TGTGCCACCAGTGATCTTAGCGGGAGTCATGAGCAGTTCTTC.

The genes are TRBV19 and TRBJ2-3; TRBD2 aligns across 7 bases. In germline, CDR1 is LNHDA, CDR2 SQIVND (reference sequence). The CDR3 covers 15 residues. With 5 bases clipped from V and 4 bases from J, the junction kept 9 bases outside the gene matches. The CDR3 loop is CASSWAGVTADTQYF. The CDR3 bases are TGTGCCAGTAGTTGGGCGGGAGTCACGGCAGATACGCAGTATTTT.

The DNA for the CDR3 is TGTGCCAGCAGCCAAGCTGGACAACTCTCTGGGGCCAACGTCCTGACTTTC. It specifies CASSQAGQLSGANVLTF. V gene TRBV4-2 combines with J gene TRBJ2-6; a possible D gene is TRBD1 (5 bases). The length of the CDR3 is 17 residues. The V gene lost 1 base and the J gene lost 0 bases, with 10 bases spanning the gap. Germline V lookup: CDR1 LGHNA, CDR2 YNFKEQ.

This clone has only one observation. CDR3 sequence (DNA): TGTGCCAGCAGCGGATCGTTTCTTGGCGGGAGCACAGATACGCAGTATTTT. This gives the protein CASSGSFLGGSTDTQYF. The chain uses TRBV6-4 and TRBJ2-3, with D possibly being TRBD2 (5 bases). CDR1 MRHNA and CDR2 SNTAGT come from the germline V gene. The length of the CDR3 is 17 residues. V was shortened by 6 bases and J by 0 bases, with 19 bases between the two germline ends.

The rearrangement uses TRBV19 and TRBJ2-3, with 8 nucleotides matching TRBD1. Germline V lookup: CDR1 LNHDA, CDR2 SQIVND (reference sequence). V lost 5 bases to trimming and J lost 3 bases; unmatched junction nucleotides: 10. This CDR3 spans 16 amino acids. The CDR3: CASSPAGQGRTDTQYF. CDR3 nucleotide sequence: TGTGCCAGTAGTCCGGCCGGACAGGGTCGGACAGATACGCAGTATTTT.